One sample yielded the 29 T cell receptor beta chains listed below, sequenced in a study of blood T cell repertoires in COVID-19. Generated by immunoSEQ multiplex PCR, the TCRdb table keeps only in-frame clones and is missing some. Of roughly 200,000 clones detected, around 84% appear once; the ten largest clones hold approximately 19%. The source material was peripheral blood. The receptors originated from a human donor in a cohort sampled during active COVID-19.

This clone has a single count. CDR3 region: CASSLVPSGVGSSSYEQYF. DNA of the CDR3: TGCGCCAGCAGCTTGGTTCCTAGCGGGGTGGGGTCCAGCTCCTACGAGCAGTACTTC. The chain combines TRBV5-1 with TRBJ2-7, with 9 nucleotides matching TRBD2. The CDR3 runs 19 residues. CDR1 and CDR2 from the germline V gene are SGHRS and YFSETQ. V shed 0 bases, J shed 0 bases, and the junction held 13 bases outside the gene matches.

This chain connects TRBV5-1 to TRBJ2-7; maybe TRBD1 (6 bases). CDR1 is SGHRS, CDR2 YFSETQ, per germline. This CDR3 region has 14 residues. Trimming left V 1 base short and J 3 bases short, with 11 bases between. CDR3 sequence (DNA): TGCGCCAGCAGCTTGTGGCAGGGGAACTACGAGCAGTACTTC. Amino acid sequence: CASSLWQGNYEQYF.

The V and J genes are TRBV5-1 and TRBJ2-2; 9 bases line up with TRBD1. The CDR3 is 15 amino acids. V was pared by 4 bases and J by 6 bases, with 7 bases of the junction left unmatched. The germline CDR1 and CDR2 sequences are SGHRS and YFSETQ. In DNA form, the CDR3 reads TGCGCCAGCAGCACCGGGACAGGGCCCGCCGGGGAGCTGTTTTTT. This gives the protein CASSTGTGPAGELFF.

J is TRBJ1-2 and V is TRBV2, with 9 bases aligning to TRBD1. Per the germline V gene, CDR1 is SNHLY and CDR2 is FYNNEI. V dropped 5 bases and J dropped 0; count of bases not matched to a gene: 10. CDR3 size: 17 residues. This CDR3 is CASSQYRDRVTNYGYTF. CDR3 nucleotide sequence: TGTGCCAGCAGTCAATACCGGGACAGGGTAACTAACTATGGCTACACCTTC.

The chain carries TRBV7-9 and TRBJ2-3, with D perhaps matching TRBD2 (6 bases). The germline gives CDR1 SEHNR, CDR2 FQNEAQ (reference sequence). The CDR3 is 15 amino acids. V was cut by 3 bases and J by 2 bases, with 12 bases left in between. CDR3 region: CASSLWDSYTDTQYF. CDR3 DNA sequence: TGTGCCAGCAGCTTGTGGGACTCATACACAGATACGCAGTATTTT.

The genes are TRBV18 and TRBJ1-2; a weak D match, TRBD1 (6 bases). In germline, CDR1 is KGHSH, CDR2 LQKENI. The CDR3 loop spans 14 amino acids. V was pared by 2 bases and J by 2 bases, with 9 bases between. CDR3 bases: TGTGCCAGCTCACCAGCAGGGGCCAACTATGGCTACACCTTC. Its translation is CASSPAGANYGYTF. The variable domain in full, with the rest retrieved from reference TRBV18 and TRBJ1-2, is NAGVMQNPRHLVRRRGQEARLRCSPMKGHSHVYWYRQLPEEGLKFMVYLQKENIIDESGMPKERFSAEFPKEGPSILRIQQVVRGDSAAYFCASSPAGANYGYTFGSGTRLTVV.

This chain connects TRBV14 to TRBJ2-6; D ambiguous. Per germline, CDR1 SGHDN and CDR2 FVKESK. The ends were cut back, 5 bases at V and 0 bases at J, with 8 bases in the middle. There are 15 residues in the CDR3. The chain's CDR3 is CASSAKISGANVLTF. For the CDR3, the DNA is TGTGCCAGCAGCGCGAAGATCTCTGGGGCCAACGTCCTGACTTTC.

The rearrangement uses TRBV7-9 and TRBJ1-5, with D possibly TRBD1 on 5 matching bases. The germline V gene has CDR1 SEHNR and CDR2 FQNEAQ (reference sequence). The CDR3 spans 14 residues. With 5 bases removed from V and 5 bases from J, the gap between germline ends came to 13 bases. For the CDR3, the DNA is TGTGCCAGCAGCGGAACCGGGACTCATCAGCCCCAGCATTTT. The encoded protein is CASSGTGTHQPQHF.

The chain carries TRBV19 and TRBJ1-3; maybe TRBD1 (5 bases). V lost 4 bases and J 0 bases, leaving 7 bases between the germline ends. Germline CDR1 reads LNHDA; CDR2 reads SQIVND (reference sequence). CDR3 size: 14 residues. CDR3 bases: TGTGCCAGTAGTACGGGGGGCTCTGGAAACACCATATATTTT. As protein: CASSTGGSGNTIYF.

The V and J genes are TRBV3-1 (or the pseudogene TRBV3-2) and TRBJ1-1; 7 nucleotides agree with TRBD1. Germline assignment: CDR1 LGHDT and CDR2 YNNKEL (reference sequence). V lost 3 bases and J lost 3; bases outside the gene matches: 1. The CDR3 is 13 residues long. CDR3 in DNA: TGTGCCAGCAGCCACAGGGGGGACACTGAAGCTTTCTTT. It specifies CASSHRGDTEAFF.

The chain joins TRBV5-1 to TRBJ1-2; D gene unclear. The CDR3 sequence is 15 residues long. Germline V gene sequence: CDR1 SGHRS, CDR2 YFSETQ. Trimming stripped 1 base from V and 4 bases from J, with 14 bases between. This chain's CDR3 is CASSLSSIDSYGYTF. CDR3 nucleotide sequence: TGCGCCAGCAGCTTGTCCTCCATCGACTCCTATGGCTACACCTTC.

This sequence joins TRBV4-2 and TRBJ2-3, with 8 positions matching TRBD2. There are 16 residues in the CDR3. The V and J ends lost 3 bases and 1 base, in that order; junction bases with no gene match: 6. From germline, CDR1 is LGHNA and CDR2 YNFKEQ. The CDR3: CASSQLGLDGTDTQYF. The CDR3 DNA sequence: TGTGCCAGCAGCCAGCTGGGACTAGATGGCACAGATACGCAGTATTTT.

V usage is TRBV5-1 and J usage is TRBJ1-2; no reliable D call. Trimming removed 2 bases from V and 1 base from J, with 12 bases in between. Germline lookup yields CDR1 SGHRS and CDR2 YFSETQ. The CDR3 consists of 15 residues. The CDR3 protein is CASSLAAGVNYGYTF. The DNA of the CDR3 is TGCGCCAGCAGCTTAGCGGCAGGCGTTAACTATGGCTACACCTTC.

V usage is TRBV7-8 and J usage is TRBJ2-7, with 8 bases aligning to TRBD1. The CDR3 extends over 13 amino acids. Germline V gene lookup returns CDR1 SGHVS and CDR2 FQNEAQ. V lost 5 bases to trimming and J lost 5 bases; unmatched junction nucleotides: 5. CDR3 in amino acids: CASSVRGRDEQYV. The CDR3 region has the DNA TGTGCCAGCAGCGTCAGGGGGCGCGACGAGCAGTACGTC.

V is TRBV2 and J is TRBJ2-7; TRBD1 is a possible D gene (5 bases). The CDR3 loop spans 14 amino acids. CDR1 and CDR2 from the germline V gene are SNHLY and FYNNEI. Trimming stripped 7 bases from V and 3 bases from J, with 16 bases between. CDR3 bases: TGTGCCAGCATCCAGGGCCCCCCACTCTACGAGCAGTACTTC. It codes for CASIQGPPLYEQYF.

The gene calls are TRBV6-2 or TRBV6-3 and TRBJ2-2; 10 nucleotides match TRBD2. The V and J ends lost 8 bases and 1 base, in that order; junction bases with no gene match: 4. The CDR3 sequence is 15 residues long. Germline lookup yields CDR1 MNHEY and CDR2 SVGEGT. CDR3 loop: CASRWTSGNTGELFF. As DNA, the CDR3 is TGTGCCAGCCGTTGGACTAGCGGGAACACCGGGGAGCTGTTTTTT.

The chain couples TRBV7-6 to TRBJ1-4; 7 nucleotides agree with TRBD1. The CDR3 has 17 residues. Germline CDR1 reads SGHVS; CDR2 reads FNYEAQ. J was trimmed by 8 bases and V by 4 bases; bases with no gene match: 16. The CDR3 is CASSYAGRTGRVEKLFF. Written as DNA, the CDR3 is TGTGCCAGCAGCTACGCGGGGCGGACAGGACGAGTCGAAAAACTGTTTTTT.

A word on this clone: Other DNA sequences from this sample encode an identical CDR3 as well. The chain employs TRBV28 and TRBJ2-5; perhaps TRBD1 as D (5 bases). CDR1 MDHEN and CDR2 SYDVKM come from the germline V gene. Trimming cost V 2 bases and J 5 bases, with 9 bases left between them. This CDR3 is built from 13 residues. CDR3 loop: CASSLQGSETQYF. In nucleotides, the CDR3 is TGTGCCAGCAGTTTACAGGGAAGCGAGACCCAGTACTTC.

This rearrangement joins TRBV29-1 to TRBJ2-5; 8 nucleotides match TRBD1. Trimming cost V 0 bases and J 2 bases; bases outside gene matches: 5. Germline CDR1 and CDR2: SQVTM and ANQGSEA. This CDR3 is built from 15 residues. The chain's CDR3 is CSVEDGTGGQETQYF. Written as DNA, the CDR3 is TGCAGCGTTGAAGATGGGACAGGCGGTCAAGAGACCCAGTACTTC.

V usage is TRBV7-9 and J usage is TRBJ2-1; 9 bases fit TRBD2. The CDR3 is made up of 13 amino acids. V lost 6 bases to trimming and J lost 10 bases; unmatched junction nucleotides: 7. Germline lookup yields CDR1 SEHNR and CDR2 FQNEAQ (reference sequence). The CDR3 DNA reads as TGTGCCAGCAGGGCAGGCGGGGGGGAAGAGCAGTTCTTC. Residues: CASRAGGGEEQFF.

The gene calls are TRBV6-5 and TRBJ2-3, with 7 bases lining up with TRBD2. This CDR3 contains 16 residues. Germline CDR1 reads MNHEY; CDR2 reads SVGAGI. V lost 2 bases to trimming and J lost 3 bases; unmatched junction nucleotides: 8. DNA of the CDR3: TGTGCCAGCAGTTACGGTTGGGGGGGGAGGACAGATACGCAGTATTTT. Protein sequence: CASSYGWGGRTDTQYF.

The chain joins TRBV3-1 (or the pseudogene TRBV3-2) to TRBJ1-1; 7 bases agree with TRBD1. The CDR3 is made up of 14 amino acids. Germline loops: CDR1 LGHDT, CDR2 YNNKEL (reference sequence). With V trimmed by 5 bases and J by 4 bases, 7 bases remained unmatched. CDR3 protein: CASSEQGRFTEAFF. The CDR3 coding sequence is TGTGCCAGCAGCGAACAGGGGAGGTTCACTGAAGCTTTCTTT.

The V gene is TRBV9, the J gene TRBJ1-5; a weak D match, TRBD1 (5 bases). The germline V gene encodes CDR1 SGDLS and CDR2 YYNGEE. The CDR3 loop spans 13 amino acids. The ends were cut back, 4 bases at V and 4 bases at J, with 9 bases in the middle. For the CDR3, the DNA is TGTGCCAGCAGCCCCGCAGGGAATCAGCCCCAGCATTTT. Translation gives CASSPAGNQPQHF.

This rearrangement joins TRBV5-1 to TRBJ2-2, with D maybe TRBD1 (6 bases). Germline V gene sequence: CDR1 SGHRS, CDR2 YFSETQ. The CDR3 runs to 14 residues. V lost 4 bases to trimming and J lost 1 base, with 8 bases between them. CDR3 nucleotide sequence: TGCGCCAGCAGCCTGACAGGGAACACCGGGGAGCTGTTTTTT. This gives the protein CASSLTGNTGELFF.

This clone has a single count. CDR3 amino acids: CASSLGRRGDNEQFF. CDR3 in DNA: TGTGCCAGCAGCTTAGGGCGCAGGGGAGACAATGAGCAGTTCTTC. This chain connects TRBV7-9 to TRBJ2-1; perhaps TRBD1 as D (6 bases). The CDR3 length is 15 residues. Trimming cost V 1 base and J 5 bases, with 12 bases left between them. Germline loops: CDR1 SEHNR, CDR2 FQNEAQ (reference sequence).

This clone was observed once. This chain links TRBV7-9 with TRBJ1-2, with 7 bases that match TRBD1. V dropped 5 bases and J dropped 5; count of bases not matched to a gene: 5. There are 13 residues in the CDR3. Per germline, CDR1 SEHNR and CDR2 FQNEAQ (reference sequence). CDR3: CASSRVQGYGYTF. CDR3 coding DNA: TGTGCCAGCAGCAGAGTACAGGGGTATGGCTACACCTTC.

The rearrangement links TRBV19 to TRBJ2-2; perhaps TRBD1 as D (5 bases). The CDR3 is 14 amino acids. V lost 7 bases to trimming and J lost 4 bases, with 13 bases between them. Germline V CDR1 and CDR2: LNHDA, SQIVND (reference sequence). CDR3 sequence: CASTRQGGTGELFF. The CDR3 DNA follows: TGTGCCAGTACACGGCAGGGTGGCACCGGGGAGCTGTTTTTT.

This chain links TRBV7-6 with TRBJ1-1; 7 nucleotides agree with TRBD1. The CDR3 is made up of 20 amino acids. V lost 2 bases to trimming and J lost 0 bases; unmatched junction nucleotides: 18. Germline V gives CDR1 SGHVS, CDR2 FNYEAQ. The CDR3 reads CASSLIRLGKGDSVNTEAFF. DNA for the CDR3: TGTGCCAGCAGCTTAATCCGTTTAGGAAAAGGGGACAGCGTGAACACTGAAGCTTTCTTT. Full variable domain (remainder filled in from reference TRBV7-6 and TRBJ1-1): GAGVSQSPRYKVTKRGQDVALRCDPISGHVSLYWYRQALGQGPEFLTYFNYEAQQDKSGLPNDRFSAERPEGSISTLTIQRTEQRDSAMYRCASSLIRLGKGDSVNTEAFFGQGTRLTVV.

This chain links TRBV10-3 with TRBJ2-2, with D possibly being TRBD1 or TRBD2 (5 bases each). The germline V and J ends were trimmed by 6 bases and 3 bases, with 14 bases remaining between them. Germline values: CDR1 ENHRY, CDR2 SYGVKD. This CDR3 is 15 amino acids long. CDR3 coding DNA: TGTGCCATCAGAGAGGGGCAGACCGACACCGGGGAGCTGTTTTTT. Encoded protein: CAIREGQTDTGELFF.